The 31 T cell receptor beta chains in this list originate from one sample, sequenced in a study of blood T cells in healthy people across ages. With a J-beta primer mix and a sample-barcoded 5' primer, a second PCR ran roughly 6 to 11 cycles. Each CDR3 protein gets one entry after TCRdb re-called the 5' RACE reads with MiXCR. The table includes hundreds of thousands of distinct CDR3 sequences, about 25% detected once. The sample also formed part of further work on T cells of mothers and their children.

Material for sequencing was blood. Every receptor here comes from a boy younger than 18 in good health.

This clonotype was picked up a small number of times. CDR3 protein: CASSSWFNQPQHF. In DNA, the CDR3 is TGTGCCAGCAGTTCTTGGTTCAATCAGCCCCAGCATTTT. The J gene is TRBJ1-5, the V gene TRBV6-2 or TRBV6-3; D ambiguous. Germline V gene data show CDR1 as MNHEY and CDR2 as SVGEGT. The CDR3 runs to 13 residues. V was shortened by 4 bases and J by 3 bases, with 7 bases between the two germline ends.

V is TRBV12-3 or TRBV12-4 and J is TRBJ2-1, with a tentative D call TRBD1 (5 bases). The CDR3 runs to 13 residues. The V end lost 6 bases, the J end lost 4 bases, and 10 bases lay between the germline ends. CDR3 in DNA: TGTGCCAGCAGCCACGACAGTTACAATGAGCAGTTCTTC. Protein: CASSHDSYNEQFF.

This clonotype was seen more than once but under ten times. The chain is built from TRBV29-1 and TRBJ2-7, with 9 positions matching TRBD2. J lost 7 bases, V lost 3 bases, and 1 base had no gene match. This CDR3 contains 11 residues. Germline V lookup: CDR1 SQVTM, CDR2 ANQGSEA. CDR3 amino acids: CSVDSGSEQYF. The CDR3 DNA sequence: TGCAGCGTTGATAGCGGGAGTGAGCAGTACTTC.

This clonotype was seen only a few times. The V gene is TRBV12-3 or TRBV12-4, the J gene TRBJ1-4; D uncertain. V lost 5 bases and J 0 bases, leaving 10 bases between the germline ends. The CDR3 loop spans 15 amino acids. This CDR3 reads CASSAGETTNEKLFF. The CDR3 DNA follows: TGTGCCAGCAGTGCCGGGGAGACAACTAATGAAAAACTGTTTTTT.

The J gene is TRBJ1-2, the V gene TRBV27; D might be TRBD1 (5 bases). This CDR3 contains 18 residues. V was shortened by 0 bases and J by 4 bases, with 21 bases between the two germline ends. Germline loops: CDR1 MNHEY, CDR2 SMNVEV (reference sequence). The CDR3 spells CASSLSPAGINLFYGYTF. For the CDR3, the DNA is TGTGCCAGCAGTTTATCGCCGGCAGGGATTAACCTCTTCTATGGCTACACCTTC.

This clonotype has only a few counts. This chain uses TRBV7-6 with TRBJ2-1, with TRBD2 matching over 11 bases. The trim removed 5 bases at V and 5 bases at J, leaving 5 bases unmatched. CDR3 length: 15 residues. The V gene's germline CDR1 is SGHVS and CDR2 FNYEAQ. This CDR3 is CASSALAGGNNEQFF. The CDR3 region has the DNA TGTGCCAGCAGCGCGCTAGCGGGAGGAAACAATGAGCAGTTCTTC.

This clonotype was found a few times. The V and J genes are TRBV29-1 and TRBJ2-7; unclear D gene. Germline V gene data show CDR1 as SQVTM and CDR2 as ANQGSEA. This CDR3 comprises 12 residues. Trimming cost V 5 bases and J 7 bases, with 15 bases left between them. The CDR3 nucleotides read TGCAGCGTTTATACGTCGTTGGGAGAGCAGTACTTC. Translation: CSVYTSLGEQYF.

The chain has TRBV4-2 and TRBJ2-3; D perhaps matches TRBD2 (5 bases). Germline V lookup: CDR1 LGHNA, CDR2 YNFKEQ. Trimming cost V 0 bases and J 2 bases, with 12 bases left between them. This CDR3 has 16 amino acids. The CDR3 here is CASSQDTGGPTDTQYF. The CDR3 nucleotides read TGTGCCAGCAGCCAAGATACCGGAGGCCCCACAGATACGCAGTATTTT.

The V call is TRBV4-1, the J call TRBJ2-7, with TRBD2 identical over 8 bases. There are 15 residues in the CDR3. Germline trimming cut 1 base from V and 4 bases from J; bases unmatched to any gene: 6. Germline CDR1 is MGHRA and CDR2 is YSYEKL. CDR3 region: CASSQGSGGIYEQYF. In DNA, the CDR3 is TGCGCCAGCAGCCAAGGGAGCGGGGGAATTTACGAGCAGTACTTC.

The gene calls are TRBV5-1 and TRBJ2-2; TRBD2 matches 15 bases. After removal of 4 bases from V and 3 bases from J, the junction contained 10 bases not matched to a gene. Germline V CDR1 and CDR2: SGHRS, YFSETQ. CDR3 length: 19 residues. The CDR3 spells CASSPSPGLAGGYTGELFF. DNA for the CDR3: TGCGCCAGCAGCCCATCGCCGGGACTAGCGGGAGGTTACACCGGGGAGCTGTTTTTT.

This clonotype was seen a handful of times. V gene TRBV6-2 or TRBV6-3 combines with J gene TRBJ2-5, with D perhaps matching TRBD2 (6 bases). Germline values: CDR1 MNHEY, CDR2 SVGEGT. V was clipped by 2 bases and J by 9 bases, with 7 bases between them. The CDR3 extends over 11 amino acids. The CDR3 DNA follows: TGTGCCAGCAGTTACAGGAGGGCCCAGTACTTC. Translated: CASSYRRAQYF.

This clonotype was observed a handful of times. V gene TRBV15 combines with J gene TRBJ2-1; TRBD2 aligns across 7 bases. The ends lost 5 bases at V and 5 bases at J; junction bases unmatched: 9. This CDR3 comprises 15 residues. Per the germline V gene, CDR1 is LNHNV and CDR2 is YYDKDF (reference sequence). The CDR3 nucleotides are TGTGCCACCAGCTCACGGGGAGCGGGGAACAATGAGCAGTTCTTC. Protein: CATSSRGAGNNEQFF.

This clonotype was recorded a few times. The chain recombines TRBV12-3 or TRBV12-4 with TRBJ2-3, with 11 bases matching TRBD2. This CDR3 has 17 residues. J lost 4 bases, V lost 5 bases, and 11 bases had no gene match. This CDR3 reads CASSQISGGASPDTQYF. The CDR3 coding sequence is TGTGCCAGCAGTCAAATTAGCGGGGGGGCATCCCCAGATACGCAGTATTTT.

This chain uses TRBV14 with TRBJ2-3; D is perhaps TRBD1 (5 bases). The CDR3 consists of 14 residues. CDR1 is SGHDN and CDR2 is FVKESK in the germline V gene. Trimming took off 4 bases at V and 5 bases at J, with 13 bases between the two ends. CDR3 sequence (DNA): TGTGCCAGCAGCCTTTACGGACAAGAAGATACGCAGTATTTT. It is translated as CASSLYGQEDTQYF.

There are a few counts of this clonotype. The CDR3 DNA reads as TGCAGTGCTAGTATCCAGCCTGAGACCCAGTACTTC. Its protein product is CSASIQPETQYF. This rearrangement joins TRBV20-1 to TRBJ2-5; no definite D call. V lost 3 bases and J 5 bases, leaving 10 bases between the germline ends. This CDR3 has 12 residues. Germline CDR1 and CDR2: DFQATT and SNEGSKA (reference sequence).

This clonotype was seen a few times. This chain uses TRBV14 with TRBJ2-5; 13 nucleotides line up with TRBD2. Matching the DNA end better, TRBJ2-7 makes the J call doubtful. This CDR3 is built from 16 residues. CDR1 and CDR2 (germline): SGHDN, FVKESK. This CDR3 reads CASSHRLAGGIYEQYF. CDR3 bases: TGTGCCAGCAGCCATAGACTAGCGGGAGGAATCTACGAGCAGTACTTC.

This clonotype came up a few times. The rearrangement links TRBV7-2 to TRBJ1-1, with D possibly TRBD1 on 6 matching bases. V lost 5 bases and J lost 4, with 17 bases in between. This CDR3 is built from 15 residues. CDR1 is SGHTA, CDR2 FQGNSA, per germline. The CDR3 nucleotides are TGTGCCAGCAGCCTAACCGGGCCGGGGGCCACTGAAGCTTTCTTT. It is translated as CASSLTGPGATEAFF.

This clonotype was observed a handful of times. The gene calls are TRBV2 and TRBJ2-5; 7 bases fit TRBD2. Matching the DNA end better, TRBJ2-7 makes the J call doubtful. CDR3 length: 14 amino acids. The germline gives CDR1 SNHLY, CDR2 FYNNEI. This chain's CDR3 is CASSDWAGVYEQYF. The DNA of the CDR3 is TGTGCCAGCAGTGATTGGGCGGGAGTCTACGAGCAGTACTTC.

The chain carries TRBV28 and TRBJ1-2; TRBD1 agrees at 8 bases. The CDR3 length is 13 residues. V lost 6 bases to trimming and J lost 7 bases; unmatched junction nucleotides: 7. The germline gives CDR1 MDHEN, CDR2 SYDVKM. Here the CDR3 reads CASRTDRALGYTF. The DNA of the CDR3 is TGTGCCAGCAGAACGGACAGGGCGCTTGGCTACACCTTC.

This chain joins TRBV5-1 and TRBJ1-1; TRBD1 matches 11 bases. V shed 1 base, J shed 6 bases, and the junction held 8 bases outside the gene matches. Germline V gives CDR1 SGHRS, CDR2 YFSETQ. The CDR3 extends over 16 amino acids. The CDR3 is CASSLSRTGGISEAFF. CDR3 in DNA: TGCGCCAGCAGCTTGTCCAGGACAGGGGGCATCTCTGAAGCTTTCTTT.

This clonotype has a handful of counts. The chain employs TRBV4-1 and TRBJ2-5; D call uncertain. The DNA end lines up better with TRBJ2-1; the J call may be wrong. This CDR3 comprises 15 residues. Germline V gene sequence: CDR1 MGHRA, CDR2 YSYEKL. The CDR3 DNA is TGCGCCAGCAGCCCGTCGCAGTTACCCTACAATGAGCAGTTCTTC. Translation: CASSPSQLPYNEQFF.

The CDR3 DNA sequence: TGCAGCGTTTCAGACAGCACAGATACGCAGTATTTT. It specifies CSVSDSTDTQYF. This sequence joins TRBV29-1 and TRBJ2-3; D not resolved. The CDR3 sequence is 12 residues long. V dropped 5 bases and J dropped 0 bases, with 6 bases sitting between them. Germline CDR1 SQVTM, CDR2 ANQGSEA.

This clonotype was recorded a few times. This rearrangement joins TRBV7-3 to TRBJ1-2; 8 nucleotides line up with TRBD1. CDR1 is SGHTA and CDR2 is FQGTGA in the germline V gene. With 2 bases clipped from V and 0 bases from J, the junction kept 8 bases outside the gene matches. The CDR3 is made up of 17 amino acids. CDR3 sequence: CASSLSAGGYANYGYTF. The DNA of the CDR3 is TGTGCCAGCAGCTTATCCGCAGGGGGCTATGCTAACTATGGCTACACCTTC.

The V and J genes are TRBV12-3 or TRBV12-4 and TRBJ2-1; D call uncertain. The CDR3 has 10 residues. Trimming removed 3 bases from V and 10 bases from J, with 4 bases in between. DNA for the CDR3: TGTGCCAGCAGTTTGCGGGAGCAGTTCTTC. It codes for CASSLREQFF.

The V call is TRBV27, the J call TRBJ2-1, with D possibly being TRBD1 (5 bases). Between the trimmed V and J ends, which lost 4 bases and 3 bases, there was a span of 13 bases. The CDR3 is 15 amino acids. Germline V CDR1 and CDR2: MNHEY, SMNVEV (reference sequence). The chain's CDR3 is CASSSPPRGYNEQFF. DNA of the CDR3: TGTGCCAGCAGTTCGCCCCCAAGGGGCTACAATGAGCAGTTCTTC.

This clonotype has more than one count but fewer than ten. The chain uses TRBV5-6 and TRBJ2-1, with D maybe TRBD1 (6 bases). The J call is doubtful: the DNA matches TRBJ2-5 better. The CDR3 loop spans 15 amino acids. From germline, CDR1 is SGHDT and CDR2 YYEEEE. The DNA for the CDR3 is TGTGCCAGCAGCTTTGGGGGCGTGAAATGGGAGACCCAGTACTTC. Protein: CASSFGGVKWETQYF.

This clonotype showed up just a few times. The V gene is TRBV11-2, the J gene TRBJ2-2; possible D gene TRBD2, 6 bases. CDR1 is SGHAT, CDR2 FQNNGV, per germline. This CDR3 has 15 residues. V lost 6 bases, J lost 6 bases, and 17 bases lay in between. CDR3 in DNA: TGTGCCAGCAGTGCGGGCGGGGTGGTCGCCGGGGAGCTGTTTTTT. Translated: CASSAGGVVAGELFF.

This clonotype was observed a handful of times. The rearrangement uses TRBV5-1 and TRBJ2-5; TRBD2 aligns across 10 bases. CDR3 length: 21 amino acids. With 0 bases clipped from V and 2 bases from J, the junction kept 19 bases outside the gene matches. Germline values: CDR1 SGHRS, CDR2 YFSETQ. The chain's CDR3 is CASSLGPLSGGPAGPQETQYF. The CDR3 region has the DNA TGCGCCAGCAGCTTGGGCCCCCTTAGCGGGGGGCCCGCTGGGCCACAAGAGACCCAGTACTTC.

The rearrangement joins TRBV7-2 to TRBJ2-3; D unclear. Germline V lookup: CDR1 SGHTA, CDR2 FQGNSA. V lost 4 bases, J lost 4 bases, and 9 bases lay in between. The CDR3 is 13 amino acids. The CDR3 is CASSSRWADTQYF. The CDR3 DNA follows: TGTGCCAGCAGCTCCCGATGGGCAGATACGCAGTATTTT.

DNA for the CDR3: TGCAGCGTTGTCACTCTCGAGCAGTACTTC. Translated, it gives CSVVTLEQYF. This chain links TRBV29-1 with TRBJ2-5, with D unresolved. The J call may be wrong; the DNA end is better matched by TRBJ2-7. This CDR3 has 10 residues. Per the germline V gene, CDR1 is SQVTM and CDR2 is ANQGSEA.

J is TRBJ2-5 and V is TRBV7-2, with 15 positions matching TRBD2. The end of the DNA aligns better with TRBJ2-1, so the J call may be wrong. Per germline, CDR1 SGHTA and CDR2 FQGNSA. This CDR3 comprises 17 residues. CDR3 amino acids: CASTVPGLAGGRGEQFF. In DNA, the CDR3 is TGTGCCAGCACCGTCCCGGGACTAGCGGGGGGCCGGGGTGAGCAGTTCTTC.